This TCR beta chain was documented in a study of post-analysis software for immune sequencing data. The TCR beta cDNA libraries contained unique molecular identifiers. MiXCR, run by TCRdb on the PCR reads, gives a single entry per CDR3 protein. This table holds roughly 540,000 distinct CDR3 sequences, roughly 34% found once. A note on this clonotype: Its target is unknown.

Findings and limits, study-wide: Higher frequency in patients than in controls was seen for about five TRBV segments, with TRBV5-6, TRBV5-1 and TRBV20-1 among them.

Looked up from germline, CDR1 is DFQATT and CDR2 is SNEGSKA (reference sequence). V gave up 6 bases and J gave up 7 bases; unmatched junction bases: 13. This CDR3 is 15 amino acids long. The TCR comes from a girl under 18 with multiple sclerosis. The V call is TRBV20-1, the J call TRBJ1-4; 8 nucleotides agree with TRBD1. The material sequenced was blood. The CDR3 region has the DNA TGCAGTGCCCTGTTAGGACAGGGACGAAGTGAAAAACTGTTTTTT. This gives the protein CSALLGQGRSEKLFF.